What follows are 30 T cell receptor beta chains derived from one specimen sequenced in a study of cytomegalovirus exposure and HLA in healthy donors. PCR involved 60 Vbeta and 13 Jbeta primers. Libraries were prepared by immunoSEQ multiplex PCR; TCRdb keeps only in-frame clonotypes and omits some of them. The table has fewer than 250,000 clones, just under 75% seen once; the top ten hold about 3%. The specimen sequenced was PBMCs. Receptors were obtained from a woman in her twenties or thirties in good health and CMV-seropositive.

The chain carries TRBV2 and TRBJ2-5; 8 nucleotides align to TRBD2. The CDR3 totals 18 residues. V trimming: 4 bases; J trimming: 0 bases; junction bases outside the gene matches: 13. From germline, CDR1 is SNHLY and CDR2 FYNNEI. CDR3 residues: CASSAASASGLYQETQYF. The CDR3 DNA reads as TGTGCCAGCAGTGCGGCATCCGCTAGCGGGTTGTACCAAGAGACCCAGTACTTC.

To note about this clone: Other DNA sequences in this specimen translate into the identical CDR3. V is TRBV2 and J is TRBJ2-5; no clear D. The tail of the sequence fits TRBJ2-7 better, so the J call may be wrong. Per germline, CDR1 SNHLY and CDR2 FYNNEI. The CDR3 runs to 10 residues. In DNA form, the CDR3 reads TGTGCCAGCAGTGGCTACGAGCAGTACTTC. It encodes CASSGYEQYF.

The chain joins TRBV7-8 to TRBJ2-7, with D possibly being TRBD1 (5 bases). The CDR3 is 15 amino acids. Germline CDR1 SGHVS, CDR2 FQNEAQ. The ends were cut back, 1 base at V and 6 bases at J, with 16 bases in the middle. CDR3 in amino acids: CASSLGRQGFTEQYF. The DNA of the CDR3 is TGTGCCAGCAGCTTAGGTCGGCAGGGCTTTACCGAGCAGTACTTC.

CDR3 nucleotide sequence: TGTGCCAGCCGCCCGACAGGGGAACGCTACACCTTC. As protein: CASRPTGERYTF. The chain links TRBV6-1 to TRBJ1-2; 8 bases match TRBD1. J lost 9 bases, V lost 8 bases, and 8 bases had no gene match. There are 12 residues in the CDR3. The V gene's germline CDR1 is MNHNS and CDR2 SASEGT.

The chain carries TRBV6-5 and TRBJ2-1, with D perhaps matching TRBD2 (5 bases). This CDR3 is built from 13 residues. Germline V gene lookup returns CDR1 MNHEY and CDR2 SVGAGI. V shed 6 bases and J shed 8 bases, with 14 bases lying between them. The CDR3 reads CASRLTLADEQFF. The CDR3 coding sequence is TGTGCCAGCAGACTTACCCTAGCCGATGAGCAGTTCTTC.

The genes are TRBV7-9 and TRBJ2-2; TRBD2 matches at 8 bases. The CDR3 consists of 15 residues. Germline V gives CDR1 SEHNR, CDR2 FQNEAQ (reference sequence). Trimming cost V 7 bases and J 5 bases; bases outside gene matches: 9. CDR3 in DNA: TGTGCCAGCACCCCTCCAGCGGGAGTTACCGGGGAGCTGTTTTTT. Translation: CASTPPAGVTGELFF.

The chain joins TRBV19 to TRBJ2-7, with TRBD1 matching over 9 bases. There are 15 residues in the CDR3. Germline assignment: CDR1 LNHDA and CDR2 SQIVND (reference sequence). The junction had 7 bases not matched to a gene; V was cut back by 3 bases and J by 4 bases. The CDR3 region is CASSIRAGQGYEQYF. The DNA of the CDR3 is TGTGCCAGTAGTATCCGCGCGGGACAGGGATACGAGCAGTACTTC.

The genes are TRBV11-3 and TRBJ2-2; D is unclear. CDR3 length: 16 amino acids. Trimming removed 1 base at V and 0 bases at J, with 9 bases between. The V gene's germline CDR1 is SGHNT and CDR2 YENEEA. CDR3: CASSLGAGANTGELFF. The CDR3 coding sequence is TGTGCCAGCAGCTTAGGGGCAGGCGCGAACACCGGGGAGCTGTTTTTT.

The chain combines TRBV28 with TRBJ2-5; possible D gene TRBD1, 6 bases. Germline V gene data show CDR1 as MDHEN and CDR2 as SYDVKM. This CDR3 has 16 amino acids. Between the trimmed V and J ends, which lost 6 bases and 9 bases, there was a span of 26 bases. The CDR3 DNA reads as TGTGCCAGCAGCCCCCAGCAGGGGCCACTTGGGTGGGCCCAGTACTTC. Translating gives CASSPQQGPLGWAQYF. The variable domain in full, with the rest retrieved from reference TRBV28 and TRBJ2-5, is DVKVTQSSRYLVKRTGEKVFLECVQDMDHENMFWYRQDPGLGLRLIYFSYDVKMKEKGDIPEGYSVSREKKERFSLILESASTNQTSMYLCASSPQQGPLGWAQYFGPGTRLLVL.

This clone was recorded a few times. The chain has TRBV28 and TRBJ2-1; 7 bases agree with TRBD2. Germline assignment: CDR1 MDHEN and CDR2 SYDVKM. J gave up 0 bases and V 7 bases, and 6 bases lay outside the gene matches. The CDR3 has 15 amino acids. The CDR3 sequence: CASTSSGISYNEQFF. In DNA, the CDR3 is TGTGCCAGCACCTCAAGCGGGATCTCCTACAATGAGCAGTTCTTC. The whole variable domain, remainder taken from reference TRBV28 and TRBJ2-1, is DVKVTQSSRYLVKRTGEKVFLECVQDMDHENMFWYRQDPGLGLRLIYFSYDVKMKEKGDIPEGYSVSREKKERFSLILESASTNQTSMYLCASTSSGISYNEQFFGPGTRLTVL.

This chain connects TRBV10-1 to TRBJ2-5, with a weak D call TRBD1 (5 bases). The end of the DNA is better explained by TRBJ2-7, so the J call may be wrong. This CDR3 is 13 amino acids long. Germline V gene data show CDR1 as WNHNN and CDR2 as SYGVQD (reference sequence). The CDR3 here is CASGHTGTYEQYF. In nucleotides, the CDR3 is TGCGCCAGCGGGCACACAGGTACCTACGAGCAGTACTTC.

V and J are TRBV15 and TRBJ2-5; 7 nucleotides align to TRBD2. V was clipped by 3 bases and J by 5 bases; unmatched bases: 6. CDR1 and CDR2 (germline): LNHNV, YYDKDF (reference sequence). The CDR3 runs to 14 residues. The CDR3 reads CATSRAGGSETQYF. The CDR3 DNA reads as TGTGCCACCAGCAGGGCTGGCGGGAGCGAGACCCAGTACTTC.

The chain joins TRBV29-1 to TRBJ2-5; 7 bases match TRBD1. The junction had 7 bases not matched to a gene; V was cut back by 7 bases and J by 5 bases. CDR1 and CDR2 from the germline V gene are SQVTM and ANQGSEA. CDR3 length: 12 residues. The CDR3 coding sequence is TGCAGCGGACGTACAGGGGTTGAGACCCAGTACTTC. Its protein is CSGRTGVETQYF.

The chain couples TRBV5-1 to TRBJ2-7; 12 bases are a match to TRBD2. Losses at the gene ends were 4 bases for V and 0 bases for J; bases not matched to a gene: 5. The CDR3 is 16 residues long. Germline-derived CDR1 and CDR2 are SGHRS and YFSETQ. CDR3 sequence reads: CASSPTTSGSSYEQYF. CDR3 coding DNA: TGCGCCAGCAGCCCGACGACTAGCGGGAGCTCCTACGAGCAGTACTTC.

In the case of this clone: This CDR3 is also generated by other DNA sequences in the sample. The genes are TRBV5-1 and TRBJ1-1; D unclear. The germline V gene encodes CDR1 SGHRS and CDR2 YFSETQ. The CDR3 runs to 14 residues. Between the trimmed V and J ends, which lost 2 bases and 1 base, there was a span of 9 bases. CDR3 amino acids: CASSLPGSNTEAFF. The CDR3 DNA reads TGCGCCAGCAGCTTACCAGGATCGAACACTGAAGCTTTCTTT.

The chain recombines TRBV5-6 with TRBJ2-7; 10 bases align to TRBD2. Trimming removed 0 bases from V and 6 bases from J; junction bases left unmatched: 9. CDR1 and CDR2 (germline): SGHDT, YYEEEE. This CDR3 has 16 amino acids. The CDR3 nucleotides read TGTGCCAGCAGCTTGGTTGTAGCGGGAGGAATCGGCGAGCAGTACTTC. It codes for CASSLVVAGGIGEQYF.

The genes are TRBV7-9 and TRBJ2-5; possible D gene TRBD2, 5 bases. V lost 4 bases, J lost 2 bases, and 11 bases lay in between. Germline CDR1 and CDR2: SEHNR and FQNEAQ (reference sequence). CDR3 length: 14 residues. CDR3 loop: CASSSQRPQETQYF. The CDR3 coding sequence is TGTGCCAGCAGCTCACAGCGGCCTCAAGAGACCCAGTACTTC.

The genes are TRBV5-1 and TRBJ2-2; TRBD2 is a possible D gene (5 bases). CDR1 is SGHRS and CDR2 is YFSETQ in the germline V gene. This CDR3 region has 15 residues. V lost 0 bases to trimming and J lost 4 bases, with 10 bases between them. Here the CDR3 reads CASSLDTGFTGELFF. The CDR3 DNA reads TGCGCCAGCAGCTTGGATACGGGATTCACCGGGGAGCTGTTTTTT. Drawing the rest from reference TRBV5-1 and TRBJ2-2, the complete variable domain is KAGVTQTPRYLIKTRGQQVTLSCSPISGHRSVSWYQQTPGQGLQFLFEYFSETQRNKGNFPGRFSGRQFSNSRSEMNVSTLELGDSALYLCASSLDTGFTGELFFGEGSRLTVL.

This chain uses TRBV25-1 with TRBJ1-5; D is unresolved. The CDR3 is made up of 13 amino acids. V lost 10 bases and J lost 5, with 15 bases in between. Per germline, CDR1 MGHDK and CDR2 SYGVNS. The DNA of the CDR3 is TGTGCCACCCAGGTTATCAAGGATCAGCCCCAGCATTTT. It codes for CATQVIKDQPQHF.

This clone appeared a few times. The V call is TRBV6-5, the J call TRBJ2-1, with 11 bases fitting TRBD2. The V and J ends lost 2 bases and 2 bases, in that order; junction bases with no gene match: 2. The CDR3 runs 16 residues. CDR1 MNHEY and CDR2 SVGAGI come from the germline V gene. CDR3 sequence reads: CASSYTTSGTYNEQFF. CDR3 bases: TGTGCCAGCAGTTACACGACTAGCGGGACCTACAATGAGCAGTTCTTC.

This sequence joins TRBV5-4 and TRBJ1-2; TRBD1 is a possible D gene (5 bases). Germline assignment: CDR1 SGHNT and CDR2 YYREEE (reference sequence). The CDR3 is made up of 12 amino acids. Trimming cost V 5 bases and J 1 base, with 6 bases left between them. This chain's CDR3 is CASRGDNYGYTF. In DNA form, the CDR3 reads TGTGCCAGCAGAGGGGATAACTATGGCTACACCTTC.

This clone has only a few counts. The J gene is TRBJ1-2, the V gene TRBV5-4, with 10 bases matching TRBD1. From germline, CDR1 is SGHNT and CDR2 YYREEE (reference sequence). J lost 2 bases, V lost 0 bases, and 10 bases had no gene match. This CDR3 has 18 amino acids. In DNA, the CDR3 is TGTGCCAGCAGCTTGGTGCGGGACAGGGGTCTCGGGAACTATGGCTACACCTTC. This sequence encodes CASSLVRDRGLGNYGYTF.

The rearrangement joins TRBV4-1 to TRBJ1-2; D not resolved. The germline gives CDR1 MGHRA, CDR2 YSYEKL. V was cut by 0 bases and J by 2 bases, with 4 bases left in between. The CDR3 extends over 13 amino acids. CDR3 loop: CASSQESNYGYTF. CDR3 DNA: TGCGCCAGCAGCCAAGAGTCGAACTATGGCTACACCTTC.

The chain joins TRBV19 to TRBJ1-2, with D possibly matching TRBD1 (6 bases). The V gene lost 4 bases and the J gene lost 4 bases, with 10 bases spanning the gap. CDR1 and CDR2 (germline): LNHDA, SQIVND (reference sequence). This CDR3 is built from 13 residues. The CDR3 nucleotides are TGTGCCAGTAGTAACACAGGGACCTATGGCTACACCTTC. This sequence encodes CASSNTGTYGYTF.

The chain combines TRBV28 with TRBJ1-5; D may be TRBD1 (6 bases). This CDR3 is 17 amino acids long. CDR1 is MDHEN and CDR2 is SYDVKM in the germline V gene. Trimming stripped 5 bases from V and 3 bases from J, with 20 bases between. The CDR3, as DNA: TGTGCCAGCAGTCCACCCGGGGCAGGGGCGGTCAATCAGCCCCAGCATTTT. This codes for CASSPPGAGAVNQPQHF. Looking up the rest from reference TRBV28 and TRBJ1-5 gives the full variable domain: DVKVTQSSRYLVKRTGEKVFLECVQDMDHENMFWYRQDPGLGLRLIYFSYDVKMKEKGDIPEGYSVSREKKERFSLILESASTNQTSMYLCASSPPGAGAVNQPQHFGDGTRLSIL.

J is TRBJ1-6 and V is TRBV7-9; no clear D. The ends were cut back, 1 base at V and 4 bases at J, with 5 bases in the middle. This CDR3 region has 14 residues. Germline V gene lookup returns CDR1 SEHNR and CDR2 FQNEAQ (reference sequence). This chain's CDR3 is CASSLEQYNSPLHF. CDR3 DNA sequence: TGTGCCAGCAGCTTAGAACAGTATAATTCACCCCTCCACTTT. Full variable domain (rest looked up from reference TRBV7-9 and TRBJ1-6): DTGVSQNPRHKITKRGQNVTFRCDPISEHNRLYWYRQTLGQGPEFLTYFQNEAQLEKSRLLSDRFSAERPKGSFSTLEIQRTEQGDSAMYLCASSLEQYNSPLHFGNGTRLTVT.

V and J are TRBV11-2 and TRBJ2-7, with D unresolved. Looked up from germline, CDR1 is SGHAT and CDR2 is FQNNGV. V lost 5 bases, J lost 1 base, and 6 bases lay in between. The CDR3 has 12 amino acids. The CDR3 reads CASSPLSYEQYF. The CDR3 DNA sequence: TGTGCCAGCAGCCCCCTTTCCTACGAGCAGTACTTC.

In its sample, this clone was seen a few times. CDR3 in amino acids: CASSFSGPSYEQYF. In DNA, the CDR3 is TGTGCCAGCAGTTTCAGCGGGCCTTCCTACGAGCAGTACTTC. J is TRBJ2-7 and V is TRBV27; a possible D gene is TRBD2 (6 bases). This CDR3 is 14 amino acids long. Germline V gives CDR1 MNHEY, CDR2 SMNVEV (reference sequence). With 3 bases removed from V and 1 base from J, the gap between germline ends came to 10 bases.

The CDR3 loop reads CSVTPKGEGETQYF. The CDR3 nucleotides read TGCAGCGTTACACCAAAGGGGGAAGGGGAGACCCAGTACTTC. This chain connects TRBV29-1 to TRBJ2-5; TRBD1 might be the D (6 bases). Trimming removed 5 bases at V and 5 bases at J, with 18 bases between. CDR1 SQVTM and CDR2 ANQGSEA come from the germline V gene. CDR3 length equals 14 residues.

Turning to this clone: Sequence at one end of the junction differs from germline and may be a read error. The CDR3 sequence is CASSLGMGQGAPF. For the CDR3, the DNA is TGTGCCAGCAGCTTAGGGATGGGACAGGGCGCTCCCTTC. The chain employs TRBV7-2 and TRBJ1-2; 9 bases match TRBD1. This CDR3 comprises 13 residues. The germline gives CDR1 SGHTA, CDR2 FQGNSA.